The present entry profiles one T cell receptor (beta chain) with its context. Its target is unknown. With 60 Vbeta and 13 Jbeta primers, the PCR was carried out. Sequencing used immunoSEQ multiplex PCR; TCRdb keeps in-frame clones, though not all of them. The data contain tens of thousands of clones, 90% of them singletons. This record comes from a study of cytomegalovirus exposure and HLA in healthy donors. Study results and limitations: Later on, an analysis found that several of the most significant clusters appeared to be linked to common viral pathogens, which included parvovirus B19. Usually a TCR sequence was rare, but some public TCRs were found in many donors. Later analysis placed DRB1 highest and HLA-C lowest in TCR association rates, which differed by HLA locus.

V shed 4 bases and J 1 base; nucleotides not matched to a gene: 5. Germline assignment: CDR1 GTSNPN and CDR2 SVGIG (reference sequence). CDR3 length: 14 residues. V usage is TRBV30 and J usage is TRBJ2-3, with TRBD2 identical over 7 bases. Sequenced: PBMCs. The sequence came from a woman aged 18-29 years in good health and CMV-seronegative. As DNA, the CDR3 is TGTGCCTGGATGCGCGGGAGCGGCACAGATACGCAGTATTTT. This translates into CAWMRGSGTDTQYF.